This T cell receptor (beta chain) was documented in a study of OX40 agonist ivuxolimab in advanced cancers. With respect to the entire study: Ivuxolimab was an agonistic, fully human IgG2 monoclonal antibody directed against OX40 (CD134), a costimulatory receptor. Intravenous ivuxolimab was administered to patients every 2 weeks at six dose levels: 0.01, 0.1, 0.3, 1.5, 3 and 10 mg/kg. Of the 50 to 55 patients in dose escalation, about 20 had hepatocellular carcinoma, some 15 had melanoma, 9 had renal cell carcinoma and 9 had head and neck cancer. The paper reports the monotherapy dose-escalation portion (N ≈ 50 patients) of the phase I ivuxolimab trial. Patients were allowed to have had prior anti-PD-1, anti-PD-L1 or anti-CTLA-4 therapy, and approximately 43% of the dose-escalation patients had previously received checkpoint inhibitors. The dose-escalation cohort was roughly 83% male with a mean age of roughly 60 years, ranging from roughly 23 to 85. Peripheral TCRbeta sequencing aimed to test whether ivuxolimab altered TCR sequence diversity and caused clonal T-cell expansion. Three dose-escalation patients achieved partial responses, one with hepatocellular carcinoma and two with cutaneous melanoma. What the work shows at the level of the full study, not this receptor alone: On average, CD8+ T cells showed more expanded clones than CD4+ T cells after ivuxolimab. The antigen specificity of the peripheral T cells that underwent clonal expansion was not determined. Low levels of normalized T-cell clonal expansion were also seen in some nonresponding patients. At doses from 0.1 to 3.0 mg/kg, clonal expansion was seen in both CD4+ and CD8+ blood T cells between baseline and week 6. In the 0.1-3.0 mg/kg groups, partial responders were among the patients with the lowest normalized peripheral clonal expansion, particularly in CD8+ T cells.

To sequence the TCRbeta CDR3 region, genomic DNA was isolated from the sorted cells. TCRbeta CDR3 regions were sequenced using the immunoSEQ Assay. This immuneACCESS table, as held by TCRdb, lists in-frame sequences with V and J called but not all clones. Of the missing ones, under half trace to an unresolved V gene in checked studies; the others have no known cause. This sample is represented by 70,000 to 90,000 clones; over 75% of them were singletons. The ten largest make up 5% of the sample. Regarding this clone: No antigen is known for it. Base qualities are not recorded, but no much larger clone differs from it by a single base.

Patients with autoimmune disease history or receiving systemic immunosuppression were excluded from the trial. In every dose cohort, peripheral blood was drawn for TCR sequencing at baseline, cycle 4 day 1, and cycle 7 day 1. The samples were taken from a phase I, first-in-human, multicenter, open-label dose-escalation trial of ivuxolimab. Adults with locally advanced or metastatic melanoma, renal cell, hepatocellular, or head and neck squamous cell carcinoma were enrolled in the trial. Before TCR sequencing, CD4+ T cells and CD8+ T cells from peripheral blood were sorted into separate populations. Trimming takes 6 bases off V and 1 base off J; junction bases not matched to a gene: 8. Per the germline V gene, MDHEN is the CDR1 and SYDVKM is the CDR2. The CDR3 holds 15 amino acids from the cysteine to the phenylalanine. CDR3 DNA only is kept here, 45 bases in frame from base 1.

The sequences come from CD4+ or CD8+ T cells sorted from blood, collected in a trial of the OX40 agonist ivuxolimab. The clonotype comes from an adult with an advanced solid tumor such as melanoma, head and neck, liver or kidney cancer. The V gene is TRBV28 and the J gene is TRBJ1-2, with 7 central nucleotides matching TRBD1. The DNA is TGTGCCAGCAGGACAAGGGGGCCAGGTAACTATGGCTACACCTTC. Translated, it gives CASRTRGPGNYGYTF.